The source of this T cell receptor beta chain is a study of glioma-infiltrating T cells after dendritic cell vaccination. Study-level information: Glioblastoma patients came from Phase I and II dendritic cell vaccination trials.

This clone has just a few counts. The antigen is undetermined. Measured with immunoSEQ multiplex PCR; TCRdb has only the in-frame clones, and not every one. The table shows approximately 90,000 clones, with 80% to 90% occurring only once. Study-level points and caveats: Survival was not directly related to TCR clonality in these patients.

Time point defined: after dendritic cell vaccination, including at tumor progression/relapse. No glioblastoma patient carried an isocitrate dehydrogenase mutation. V was cut by 4 bases and J by 4 bases, with 11 bases left in between. The CDR3 loop spans 14 amino acids. Germline V gene data show CDR1 as SGHNT and CDR2 as YYREEE (reference sequence). This material consisted of blood, taken after dendritic cell vaccination. The TCR comes from a human donor with glioblastoma. J is TRBJ2-2 and V is TRBV5-4; TRBD2 might be the D (5 bases). CDR3 sequence: CASSPHGITGELFF. In DNA, the CDR3 is TGTGCCAGCAGCCCACACGGGATCACCGGGGAGCTGTTTTTT.